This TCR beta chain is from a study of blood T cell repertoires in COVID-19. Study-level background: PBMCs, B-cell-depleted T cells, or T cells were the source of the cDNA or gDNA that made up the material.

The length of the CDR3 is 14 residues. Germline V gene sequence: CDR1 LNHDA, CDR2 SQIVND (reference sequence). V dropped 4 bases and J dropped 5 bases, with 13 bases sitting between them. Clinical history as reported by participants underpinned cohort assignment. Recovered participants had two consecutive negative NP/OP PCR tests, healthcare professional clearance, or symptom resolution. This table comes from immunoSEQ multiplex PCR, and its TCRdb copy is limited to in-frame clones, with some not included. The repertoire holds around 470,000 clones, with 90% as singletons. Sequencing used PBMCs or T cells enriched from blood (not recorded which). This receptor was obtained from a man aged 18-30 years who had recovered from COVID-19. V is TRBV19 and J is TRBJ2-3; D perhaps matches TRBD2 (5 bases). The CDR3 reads CASSTRFGIDTQYF. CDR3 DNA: TGTGCCAGTAGTACCCGCTTCGGGATAGATACGCAGTATTTT.